Described below is a single T cell receptor (beta chain) sequence and its context. The data belong to a study of cytomegalovirus exposure and HLA in healthy donors. In the PCR, 60 Vbeta and 13 Jbeta primers were used. Assay used: immunoSEQ multiplex PCR; TCRdb lists only in-frame clones, some missing. The data hold roughly 130,000 clones, with roughly 77% observed a single time. Sequenced input: PBMCs. The clonotype was recovered from a man aged 25-45 years in good health and CMV-seronegative.

The CDR3 sequence: CASRQSVSNQPQHF. The DNA of the CDR3 is TGTGCCAGCAGACAGTCTGTCAGCAATCAGCCCCAGCATTTT. The chain joins TRBV2 to TRBJ1-5; D uncertain. Germline lookup yields CDR1 SNHLY and CDR2 FYNNEI. Trimming stripped 6 bases from V and 1 base from J, with 10 bases between. The CDR3 runs to 14 residues.